The rows below give T cell receptor beta chains drawn from one sample of a study of cytomegalovirus exposure and HLA in healthy donors. Assay: immunoSEQ multiplex PCR; the TCRdb copy retains only in-frame clones and omits some. The sample carries approximately 170,000 clones, 80% to 85% recorded once. The sequenced sample was PBMCs. The receptor set was obtained from a man aged 25-40 years in good health and CMV-seropositive. Each CDR3 is given with its conserved first and last residue. A D gene is named only where the DNA matches it firmly. Clone size is given for some rows only: seen once, a few or many times, or a class if the clone is expanded.

j_gene | v_gene | abundance | d_gene | CDR3aa | CDR3nt
TRBJ2-5 | TRBV9 | - | TRBD1 | CASSPDRGRETQYF | TGTGCCAGCAGCCCAGACAGGGGAAGAGAGACCCAGTACTTC
TRBJ2-7 | TRBV7-6 | many | - | CASSLTVSEQYF | TGTGCCAGCAGCTTGACAGTTTCGGAGCAGTACTTC
TRBJ2-2 | TRBV6-6 | - | TRBD2 | CASRLSGRDTGELFF | TGTGCCAGCAGACTTAGCGGGAGGGACACCGGGGAGCTGTTTTTT
TRBJ2-7 | TRBV5-1 | few | - | CASSFSERSSYEQYF | TGCGCCAGCAGCTTTTCCGAGAGGAGCTCCTACGAGCAGTACTTC
TRBJ2-2 | TRBV5-4 | - | - | CASSSEANTGELFF | TGTGCCAGCAGCTCGGAGGCGAACACCGGGGAGCTGTTTTTT
TRBJ2-7 | TRBV7-3 | - | TRBD2 | CASSLGLAGGDGSYEQYF | TGTGCCAGCAGCTTAGGGCTAGCGGGAGGGGATGGATCCTACGAGCAGTACTTC
TRBJ2-5 | TRBV5-1 | - | TRBD1 | CASSPGQVIYQETQYF | TGCGCCAGCAGCCCTGGACAGGTAATATATCAAGAGACCCAGTACTTC
TRBJ1-6 | TRBV11-2 | - | - | CASSLDFREVDSPLHF | TGTGCCAGCAGCTTAGATTTCAGGGAGGTCGATTCACCCCTCCACTTT
TRBJ2-1 | TRBV2 | - | TRBD2 | CAGVPRLAGGPDEQFF | TGTGCCGGCGTACCCCGACTAGCGGGAGGGCCCGATGAGCAGTTCTTC
TRBJ1-5 | TRBV28 | - | TRBD1 | CASSFPRQGESYSNQPQHF | TGTGCCAGCAGTTTTCCTAGACAGGGGGAGAGCTATAGCAATCAGCCCCAGCATTTT
TRBJ1-6 | TRBV19 | - | - | CASSIYLGRGSPLHF | TGTGCCAGTAGTATTTATTTGGGCAGGGGATCACCCCTCCACTTT
TRBJ2-7 | TRBV9 | - | - | CASSVGGNYEQYF | TGTGCCAGCAGCGTAGGAGGTAACTACGAGCAGTACTTC
TRBJ2-7 | TRBV30 | - | - | CAWTPGTFGEQYF | TGTGCCTGGACACCGGGGACTTTCGGGGAGCAGTACTTC
TRBJ1-5 | TRBV7-8 | - | TRBD1 | CASSLGRDRPYLSNQPQHF | TGTGCCAGCAGCTTAGGAAGGGACAGGCCCTATCTTAGCAATCAGCCCCAGCATTTT
TRBJ2-5 | TRBV9 | once | TRBD2 | CASSVEPGLAGQETQYF | TGTGCCAGCAGCGTAGAACCGGGACTAGCGGGGCAAGAGACCCAGTACTTC
TRBJ2-7 | TRBV4-1 | few | TRBD2 | CASSQGTSGGQYEQYF | TGCGCCAGCAGCCAGGGGACTAGCGGGGGGCAGTACGAGCAGTACTTC
TRBJ2-2 | TRBV30 | - | TRBD1 | CACHPPGTGSTGELFF | TGTGCCTGCCATCCTCCCGGGACAGGGTCCACCGGGGAGCTGTTTTTT
TRBJ1-5 | TRBV19 | - | - | CASSIGANQPQHF | TGTGCCAGTAGTATTGGAGCCAATCAGCCCCAGCATTTT
TRBJ2-3 | TRBV19 | - | - | CASSIGLLDTQYF | TGTGCCAGTAGTATTGGACTACTTGATACGCAGTATTTT
TRBJ2-5 | TRBV6-1 | - | TRBD2 | CASSRTSETQYF | TGTGCCAGCAGCCGGACTAGCGAGACCCAGTACTTC
TRBJ1-1 | TRBV5-4 | - | - | CASSGTAEAFF | TGTGCCAGCAGCGGAACAGCTGAAGCTTTCTTT
TRBJ2-3 | TRBV28 | - | TRBD1 | CASRQTGADTQYF | TGTGCCAGCAGACAAACAGGGGCAGATACGCAGTATTTT
TRBJ2-7 | TRBV5-6 | - | - | CASSPGSGMQYF | TGTGCCAGCAGCCCAGGGTCTGGGATGCAGTACTTC
TRBJ1-4 | TRBV7-2 | - | - | CASSLTGRGEKLFF | TGTGCCAGCAGCTTAACCGGCAGGGGTGAAAAACTGTTTTTT
TRBJ2-2 | TRBV29-1 | - | - | CSFGAPNTGELFF | TGCAGCTTTGGGGCACCCAACACCGGGGAGCTGTTTTTT
TRBJ1-1 | TRBV30 | - | - | CAWSVSVNTEAFF | TGTGCCTGGAGTGTGTCAGTGAACACTGAAGCTTTCTTT
TRBJ2-3 | TRBV27 | - | TRBD1 | CASRQTTGINKDTQYF | TGTGCCAGCAGACAAACGACAGGGATTAATAAAGATACGCAGTATTTT
TRBJ1-5 | TRBV19 | - | TRBD1 | CASSGTGGPYSNQPQHF | TGTGCCAGTAGCGGGACAGGGGGCCCATATAGCAATCAGCCCCAGCATTTT
TRBJ1-1 | TRBV5-4 | - | TRBD1 | CASSERYRGHIANTEAFF | TGTGCCAGCAGCGAGAGATACAGGGGGCATATTGCGAACACTGAAGCTTTCTTT
TRBJ2-3 | TRBV4-1 | - | - | CASSQDWGRAQYF | TGCGCCAGCAGCCAAGACTGGGGGCGCGCGCAGTATTTT
TRBJ1-2 | TRBV21-1 | - | - | CATLGPFNYGYTF | TGTGCCACCTTGGGGCCTTTTAACTATGGCTACACCTTC